The sample holds many counts of the clone carrying this T cell receptor beta chain. Looked up from germline, CDR1 is DFQATT and CDR2 is SNEGSKA (reference sequence). V lost 0 bases and J lost 0; bases outside the gene matches: 7. The CDR3 is made up of 17 amino acids. This sample was included in a study of T-cell reconstitution after alpha-beta-depleted transplantation in children. Unique molecular identifiers were used to barcode this TCRbeta library. TCRdb re-called the PCR reads with MiXCR, one entry per CDR3 protein. This sample has some 8,000 distinct CDR3 sequences; approximately 12% occur once, and the top ten carry about half.

The chain has TRBV20-1 and TRBJ2-2; TRBD2 aligns across 7 bases. This clonotype was obtained from a patient aged 2 to 9 who had a stem cell transplant for inherited bone marrow failure, so the T cells may come from the graft donor. Sample: PBMCs, mostly from graft donor cells, taken 60 days after TCRalphabeta/CD19-depleted stem cell transplant. The CDR3 here is CSARDLLSGSNTGELFF. As DNA, the CDR3 is TGCAGTGCTAGAGATCTCCTTAGCGGGTCGAACACCGGGGAGCTGTTTTTT.